This T cell receptor beta chain came from a study of blood T cell repertoires in COVID-19. This CDR3 region has 13 residues. In germline, CDR1 is SGHNT, CDR2 YYREEE (reference sequence). V dropped 0 bases and J dropped 6 bases, with 9 bases sitting between them. Repertoires were generated with immunoSEQ multiplex PCR, while TCRdb's copy carries only in-frame clones and drops some. The sample has roughly 200,000 clones; about nine tenths are singletons. This clone was recorded a few times. Sequencing was carried out using peripheral blood. This receptor was taken from a middle-aged man with acute or convalescent COVID-19. The chain uses TRBV5-4 and TRBJ1-2; D gene uncertain. The CDR3 here is CASSLVLRDGYTF. As DNA, the CDR3 is TGTGCCAGCAGCTTGGTTTTGAGGGATGGCTACACCTTC. Variable domain in full (rest from reference TRBV5-4 and TRBJ1-2): ETGVTQSPTHLIKTRGQQVTLRCSSQSGHNTVSWYQQALGQGPQFIFQYYREEENGRGNFPPRFSGLQFPNYSSELNVNALELDDSALYLCASSLVLRDGYTFGSGTRLTVV.